This TCR beta chain was found in a study of metastatic and nonmetastatic thyroid tumors. This clone was observed many times. Patients were all untreated before their thyroid surgery. V lost 4 bases and J 5 bases, leaving 14 bases between the germline ends. The CDR3 totals 15 residues. Germline CDR1 is SGHAT and CDR2 is FQDESV (reference sequence). TCRdb called clones again from the PCR reads with MiXCR. The data hold about 40,000 clones, with about 16% observed a single time. The V and J genes are TRBV11-1 and TRBJ1-4; D perhaps matches TRBD1 (6 bases). Source material: blood. The sequence was collected from a female donor with papillary thyroid cancer or a benign thyroid nodule (not recorded which). Some clones in this sample may be carry-over from other donors' samples. The CDR3 nucleotides read TGTGCCAGCAGCTCTTCCGGGACACCGAATGAAAAACTGTTTTTT. Encoded protein: CASSSSGTPNEKLFF.